This is a list of T cell receptor beta chains from one sample in a study of shared clonotypes between healthy human individuals. The assay was immunoSEQ multiplex PCR, and TCRdb's table has in-frame clones only and misses some. The sample yields around 2,000,000 clones, 90% to 95% seen once. The sequencing sample was made of naive CD4+ T cells sorted from blood. The receptor set was obtained from a man between 18 and 29 years old in good health. Both conserved end residues are part of each CDR3. Fields, in order: D gene, V gene, J gene, clone size, CDR3 protein, CDR3 DNA. D genes are given only for firm matches. Clone size is not always given. Where it is, it says once, few, many or a class for expanded clones.

>TRBD1|TRBV9|TRBJ1-1|.
CASSATGGVNTEAFF
TGTGCCAGCAGCGCAACAGGGGGCGTGAACACTGAAGCTTTCTTT
>TRBD1|TRBV30|TRBJ1-1|.
CAWSDRGGTEAFF
TGTGCCTGGAGTGACAGGGGGGGCACTGAAGCTTTCTTT
>TRBD2|TRBV5-1|TRBJ2-1|.
CASSSGTSSYNEQFF
TGCGCCAGCAGCTCAGGGACTAGCTCCTACAATGAGCAGTTCTTC
>TRBD2|TRBV27|TRBJ2-2|.
CASSQRLAGLTGELFF
TGTGCCAGCAGTCAACGACTAGCGGGGCTCACCGGGGAGCTGTTTTTT
>TRBD2|TRBV5-1|TRBJ2-3|once
CASSEGLAGPDTQYF
TGCGCCAGCAGCGAGGGACTAGCGGGGCCAGATACGCAGTATTTT
>.|TRBV9|TRBJ2-3|.
CASTTGGTDLADTQYF
TGTGCCAGCACCACCGGAGGGACGGACCTTGCAGATACGCAGTATTTT
>TRBD1|TRBV2|TRBJ1-6|.
CASKTTGGWGNSPLHF
TGTGCCAGCAAGACCACAGGGGGCTGGGGGAATTCACCCCTCCACTTT
>TRBD1|TRBV7-3|TRBJ2-7|.
CASSAWDRTNEQYF
TGTGCCAGCAGCGCCTGGGACAGGACAAACGAGCAGTACTTC
>TRBD2|TRBV11-2|TRBJ2-3|.
CASSLGLAGGADTQYF
TGTGCCAGCAGCTTAGGGCTAGCGGGAGGTGCAGATACGCAGTATTTT
>.|TRBV6-5|TRBJ2-7|.
CASSYSASPYEQYF
TGTGCCAGCAGTTACTCGGCCAGCCCCTACGAGCAGTACTTC
>.|TRBV5-1|TRBJ2-5|once
CASSPDPVQETQYF
TGCGCCAGCAGCCCGGACCCAGTCCAAGAGACCCAGTACTTC
>.|TRBV7-2|TRBJ2-1|.
CASSLVALGNNEQFF
TGTGCCAGCAGCTTAGTGGCGTTAGGGAACAATGAGCAGTTCTTC
>.|TRBV5-1|TRBJ2-3|once
CASSLGYASRGDTQYF
TGCGCCAGCAGCTTGGGGTACGCCAGTAGGGGAGATACGCAGTATTTT
>.|TRBV9|TRBJ1-3|.
CASSVDAGNTIYF
TGTGCCAGCAGCGTAGACGCGGGAAACACCATATATTTT
>TRBD2|TRBV10-3|TRBJ2-2|.
CAIDAGEDTGELFF
TGTGCCATCGACGCGGGAGAGGACACCGGGGAGCTGTTTTTT
>.|TRBV15|TRBJ2-7|.
CATSRHRDYEQYF
TGTGCCACCAGCAGACACCGGGACTACGAGCAGTACTTC
>.|TRBV5-1|TRBJ1-6|.
CASSLTTGPNSPLHF
TGCGCCAGCAGCTTGACAACCGGGCCAAATTCACCCCTCCACTTT